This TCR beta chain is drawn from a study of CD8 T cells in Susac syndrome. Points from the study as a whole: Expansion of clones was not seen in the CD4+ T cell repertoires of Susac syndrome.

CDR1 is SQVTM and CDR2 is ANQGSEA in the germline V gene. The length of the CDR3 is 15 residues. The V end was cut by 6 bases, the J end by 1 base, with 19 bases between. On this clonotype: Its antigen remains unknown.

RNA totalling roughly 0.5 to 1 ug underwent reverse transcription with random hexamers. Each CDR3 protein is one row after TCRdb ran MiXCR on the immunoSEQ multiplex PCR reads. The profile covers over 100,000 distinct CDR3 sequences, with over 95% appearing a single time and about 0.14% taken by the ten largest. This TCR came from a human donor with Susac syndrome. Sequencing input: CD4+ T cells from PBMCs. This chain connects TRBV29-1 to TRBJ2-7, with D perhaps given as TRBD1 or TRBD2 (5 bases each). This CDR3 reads CSVSPGPGLSYEQYF. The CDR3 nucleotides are TGCAGCGTGTCGCCGGGGCCAGGGCTTTCCTACGAGCAGTACTTC.